The sequence of this TCR beta chain was determined in a study of T cells in Graves' hyperthyroidism and ophthalmopathy. Whole-study context: Specimen type is peripheral blood, collected at initial diagnosis prior to any treatment.

Based on clinical symptoms, serum thyroxine and TRAb, thyroid ultrasound and orbital computed tomography, diagnoses were reached. As for this clonotype: Its matching antigen is unknown.

There were TCR beta CDR3 regions amplified from RNA transcripts. HTBI primers were employed in a first-round RT-PCR of the TCR CDR3. TCRdb reprocessed the multiplex PCR reads with MiXCR, giving one entry per CDR3 protein. The sample includes 150,000 or so distinct CDR3 sequences, roughly 9.4% of them seen just once. Overall study results and limits: Ophthalmopathy got predicted by the model a median approximately 6.3 months before its onset.

Trimming stripped 1 base from V and 6 bases from J, with 7 bases between. Germline CDR1 is SGHDT and CDR2 is YYEEEE. This CDR3 comprises 13 residues. V usage is TRBV5-6 and J usage is TRBJ2-2; D not resolved. The sequencing input was blood. This sequence originates from a woman under 30 with Graves' hyperthyroidism that later progressed to Graves' ophthalmopathy. The CDR3 DNA sequence: TGTGCCAGCAGCTTGAGCCGGCCCGGGGAGCTGTTTTTT. This sequence encodes CASSLSRPGELFF.